One sample yielded the 26 T cell receptor beta chains listed below, sequenced in a study of OX40 agonist ivuxolimab in advanced cancers. The table came from immunoSEQ multiplex PCR; TCRdb's copy has only in-frame clones and leaves some out. The table records tens of thousands of clones, around 90% of them present only once. The source material was CD4+ or CD8+ T cells sorted from blood, sampled in a trial of the OX40 agonist ivuxolimab. All receptors derive from an adult with an advanced solid tumor such as melanoma, head and neck, liver or kidney cancer.

This clone was counted a single time. V usage is TRBV2 and J usage is TRBJ2-4; D gene uncertain. V shed 8 bases and J shed 5 bases, with 22 bases lying between them. This CDR3 contains 16 residues. Germline loops: CDR1 SNHLY, CDR2 FYNNEI. The CDR3 here is CASCCPESPRQNIQYF. DNA for the CDR3: TGTGCCAGCTGTTGTCCGGAGTCCCCCCGCCAAAACATTCAGTACTTC.

The chain has TRBV30 and TRBJ2-3; D gene ambiguous. This CDR3 has 13 residues. V lost 5 bases, J lost 0 bases, and 9 bases lay in between. From germline, CDR1 is GTSNPN and CDR2 SVGIG (reference sequence). CDR3 residues: CAWQYGSTDTQYF. The CDR3 nucleotides are TGTGCCTGGCAATATGGGAGCACAGATACGCAGTATTTT.

This clone has a single count. The genes are TRBV27 and TRBJ2-1; D may correspond to TRBD1 or TRBD2 (6 bases each). The CDR3 is 15 residues long. V was clipped by 4 bases and J by 0 bases, with 10 bases between them. The V gene's germline CDR1 is MNHEY and CDR2 SMNVEV (reference sequence). The CDR3 DNA follows: TGTGCCAGCAGTTCAGGAGGGGGCTCCTACAATGAGCAGTTCTTC. Translating it yields CASSSGGGSYNEQFF.

The chain has TRBV4-1 and TRBJ2-1; D uncertain. V lost 4 bases and J 0 bases, leaving 10 bases between the germline ends. The CDR3 sequence is 15 residues long. From germline, CDR1 is MGHRA and CDR2 YSYEKL. The CDR3 region has the DNA TGCGCCAGCAGCCTCAGCCTTGGCTCCTACAATGAGCAGTTCTTC. Translating it yields CASSLSLGSYNEQFF.

This chain links TRBV7-2 with TRBJ2-5; 9 bases line up with TRBD2. The CDR3 is 16 residues long. V trimming: 5 bases; J trimming: 4 bases; junction bases outside the gene matches: 11. Germline CDR1 reads SGHTA; CDR2 reads FQGNSA. The DNA for the CDR3 is TGTGCCAGCAGCCCCGGGGGAGCGGGAGGATTAGAGACCCAGTACTTC. Translation gives CASSPGGAGGLETQYF. The complete variable domain, with remaining parts taken from reference TRBV7-2 and TRBJ2-5, reads GAGVSQSPSNKVTEKGKDVELRCDPISGHTALYWYRQSLGQGLEFLIYFQGNSAPDKSGLPSDRFSAERTGGSVSTLTIQRTQQEDSAVYLCASSPGGAGGLETQYFGPGTRLLVL.

The chain recombines TRBV6-6 with TRBJ2-5; 10 bases line up with TRBD1. J gave up 2 bases and V 5 bases, and 5 bases lay outside the gene matches. In germline, CDR1 is MNHNY, CDR2 SVGAGI (reference sequence). This CDR3 is built from 15 residues. As DNA, the CDR3 is TGTGCCAGCAGTCCCGGGACAGGGGTTCAAGAGACCCAGTACTTC. Protein: CASSPGTGVQETQYF.

The J gene is TRBJ2-5, the V gene TRBV21-1; the table's D call, TRBD2, was not checked against the DNA. TRBV21-1 is reported as a pseudogene. This CDR3 region has 15 residues. The CDR3 bases are TGTGCCAGCAGCACTTGGACTAGCGGGAAAAAGACCCAGTACTTC. As protein: CASSTWTSGKKTQYF.

As DNA, the CDR3 is TGTGCCAGCAGCCAAAAGGCCGGGACTAGCGGGAGTCAGCACGAGCAGTACTTC. This encodes CASSQKAGTSGSQHEQYF. V usage is TRBV4-2 and J usage is TRBJ2-7; 14 nucleotides match TRBD2. In germline, CDR1 is LGHNA, CDR2 YNFKEQ. This CDR3 region has 18 residues. J was trimmed by 5 bases and V by 2 bases; bases with no gene match: 11.

V usage is TRBV6-1 and J usage is TRBJ2-7; possibly TRBD1 for D (6 bases). The V and J ends lost 7 bases and 2 bases respectively, with 15 bases between them. Germline CDR1 is MNHNS and CDR2 is SASEGT. The CDR3 covers 14 residues. CDR3 in DNA: TGTGCCAGCAAGTCCCTAGAGGGGGCCTACGAGCAGTACTTC. Translating gives CASKSLEGAYEQYF.

This chain connects TRBV2 to TRBJ1-4; D is perhaps TRBD1 (5 bases). There are 14 residues in the CDR3. CDR1 is SNHLY and CDR2 is FYNNEI in the germline V gene. The V and J ends lost 7 bases and 8 bases respectively, with 17 bases between them. The DNA for the CDR3 is TGTGCCAGCAACATGCAAGGGTGGGGGGAAAAACTGTTTTTT. This gives the protein CASNMQGWGEKLFF.

As for this clone: The germline gene is not matched at one end of the junction; a read error may be the cause. The chain employs TRBV2 and TRBJ2-5; 9 bases align to TRBD1. This CDR3 has 17 residues. Germline V CDR1 and CDR2: SNHLY, FYNNEI. For the CDR3, the DNA is TGTGCCAGCAGGGAAGATCCGACAGGGGGGTGGTCAGAGACCCAGTACTTC. Translating it yields CASREDPTGGWSETQYF.

Here the CDR3 DNA reads TGTGCCAGCAGTGTGACAGTGAACTCCTACGAGCAGTACTTC. Translated, it gives CASSVTVNSYEQYF. The V gene is TRBV7-8, the J gene TRBJ2-7; D is possibly TRBD1 (5 bases). The CDR3 loop spans 14 amino acids. Per the germline V gene, CDR1 is SGHVS and CDR2 is FQNEAQ. The V gene lost 6 bases and the J gene lost 0 bases, with 12 bases spanning the gap. The complete variable domain, with remaining parts taken from reference TRBV7-8 and TRBJ2-7, reads GAGVSQSPRYKVAKRGQDVALRCDPISGHVSLFWYQQALGQGPEFLTYFQNEAQLDKSGLPSDRFFAERPEGSVSTLKIQRTQQEDSAVYLCASSVTVNSYEQYFGPGTRLTVT.

V gene TRBV28 combines with J gene TRBJ2-3; D is uncertain. Per germline, CDR1 MDHEN and CDR2 SYDVKM. Between the trimmed V and J ends, which lost 2 bases and 2 bases, there was a span of 5 bases. There are 13 residues in the CDR3. DNA for the CDR3: TGTGCCAGCAGTTTAACAGACACAGATACGCAGTATTTT. Translating it yields CASSLTDTDTQYF.

The rearrangement links TRBV4-1 to TRBJ2-4; tentative D call: TRBD1 (7 bases). Trimming removed 2 bases at V and 0 bases at J, with 14 bases between. This CDR3 region has 17 residues. Looked up from germline, CDR1 is MGHRA and CDR2 is YSYEKL. CDR3 loop: CASSQPRDRLAKNIQYF. The DNA of the CDR3 is TGCGCCAGCAGCCAACCGCGGGACAGACTAGCCAAAAACATTCAGTACTTC.

V is TRBV5-1 and J is TRBJ1-2; D might be TRBD1 (6 bases). Germline V lookup: CDR1 SGHRS, CDR2 YFSETQ. V lost 4 bases to trimming and J lost 3 bases, with 16 bases between them. The CDR3 is made up of 15 amino acids. The DNA of the CDR3 is TGCGCCAGCAGCCGAGAAAACAGGGCGGACTATGGCTACACCTTC. This encodes CASSRENRADYGYTF.

This clone was detected only once. The chain has TRBV10-3 and TRBJ2-7; 12 nucleotides match TRBD2. The V gene's germline CDR1 is ENHRY and CDR2 SYGVKD. The CDR3 is 15 amino acids. The V gene end was trimmed by 4 bases and the J gene end by 3 bases; junction bases not matched to a gene: 4. CDR3 nucleotide sequence: TGTGCCATCAGTGCGACTAGCGGGAGTAACTACGAGCAGTACTTC. It is translated as CAISATSGSNYEQYF.

This rearrangement joins TRBV18 to TRBJ2-3, with TRBD1 matching over 7 bases. This CDR3 region has 14 residues. Germline V gene sequence: CDR1 KGHSH, CDR2 LQKENI. Trimming cost V 4 bases and J 1 base; bases outside gene matches: 2. CDR3 coding DNA: TGTGCCAGCTCACGTGGACAGGGCACAGATACGCAGTATTTT. Its protein product is CASSRGQGTDTQYF.

The CDR3 DNA is TGTGCCTCCGCTACGGGGGGTAACTATGGCTACACCTTC. Translating gives CASATGGNYGYTF. V and J are TRBV5-6 and TRBJ1-2; D might be TRBD1 (5 bases). The CDR3 spans 13 residues. The V and J ends lost 10 bases and 1 base respectively, with 14 bases between them. Per the germline V gene, CDR1 is SGHDT and CDR2 is YYEEEE.

This clone was counted a single time. The chain recombines TRBV9 with TRBJ1-4; no definite D call. V was shortened by 6 bases and J by 3 bases, with 3 bases between the two germline ends. The CDR3 contains 11 residues. The germline V gene has CDR1 SGDLS and CDR2 YYNGEE. The CDR3 DNA reads as TGTGCCAGCATCTCTAATGAAAAACTGTTTTTT. This sequence encodes CASISNEKLFF. Full variable domain (remainder filled in from reference TRBV9 and TRBJ1-4): DSGVTQTPKHLITATGQRVTLRCSPRSGDLSVYWYQQSLDQGLQFLIQYYNGEERAKGNILERFSAQQFPDLHSELNLSSLELGDSALYFCASISNEKLFFGSGTQLSVL.

This sequence joins TRBV19 and TRBJ2-3; 9 bases agree with TRBD2. The CDR3 sequence is 18 residues long. J gave up 5 bases and V 3 bases, and 15 bases lay outside the gene matches. The germline V gene encodes CDR1 LNHDA and CDR2 SQIVND (reference sequence). CDR3 bases: TGTGCCAGTAGTATTTCTTCGTCGGCTAGCGGGAAGAGAGATACGCAGTATTTT. Protein product: CASSISSSASGKRDTQYF.

Details on this clone: It is unclear where the CDR3 begins or ends on the DNA, so no DNA is shown, and the CDR3 is as TCRdb lists it. This sequence joins TRBV21-1 and TRBJ2-4; the D call TRBD1 from the table was never checked on the DNA. TRBV21-1 counts as a pseudogene. The CDR3 has 15 residues if both end residues are counted. CDR3 in amino acids: CASSPVGQGIHIQYF.

J is TRBJ2-7 and V is TRBV28; 10 nucleotides line up with TRBD2. V was pared by 5 bases and J by 3 bases, with 1 base of the junction left unmatched. The CDR3 sequence is 13 residues long. Looked up from germline, CDR1 is MDHEN and CDR2 is SYDVKM. The CDR3 sequence: CASSPSGSYEQYF. The CDR3 DNA is TGTGCCAGCAGTCCTAGCGGGAGCTACGAGCAGTACTTC.

The J gene is TRBJ2-3, the V gene TRBV11-2; 7 bases align to TRBD1. Trimming at V came to 5 bases and at J to 1 base, leaving 3 bases not matched to a gene. Looked up from germline, CDR1 is SGHAT and CDR2 is FQNNGV. This CDR3 is built from 14 residues. CDR3 amino acids: CASSQGQGTDTQYF. The DNA for the CDR3 is TGTGCCAGCAGCCAAGGACAGGGCACAGATACGCAGTATTTT. Together with reference TRBV11-2 and TRBJ2-3, the CDR3 gives the full variable domain: EAGVAQSPRYKIIEKRQSVAFWCNPISGHATLYWYQQILGQGPKLLIQFQNNGVVDDSQLPKDRFSAERLKGVDSTLKIQPAKLEDSAVYLCASSQGQGTDTQYFGPGTRLTVL.

The V and J genes are TRBV27 and TRBJ2-6, with D possibly TRBD1 on 6 matching bases. The CDR3 is made up of 19 amino acids. Per the germline V gene, CDR1 is MNHEY and CDR2 is SMNVEV (reference sequence). Trimming left V 1 base short and J 2 bases short, with 18 bases between. In nucleotides, the CDR3 is TGTGCCAGCAGTTTATTGCGAAGCCGGCAGGGGACTGGGGCCAACGTCCTGACTTTC. Its protein product is CASSLLRSRQGTGANVLTF.

This clone was seen a single time. The rearrangement links TRBV7-9 to TRBJ2-7; 12 nucleotides agree with TRBD1. After removal of 3 bases from V and 5 bases from J, the junction contained 5 bases not matched to a gene. The CDR3 runs to 15 residues. Germline V lookup: CDR1 SEHNR, CDR2 FQNEAQ (reference sequence). CDR3 amino acids: CASSFRDRGPHEQYF. The CDR3 DNA is TGTGCCAGCAGCTTCCGGGACAGGGGGCCTCACGAGCAGTACTTC.

The chain carries TRBV7-3 and TRBJ2-5; 9 bases agree with TRBD1. Germline V lookup: CDR1 SGHTA, CDR2 FQGTGA. This CDR3 has 13 amino acids. V trimming: 5 bases; J trimming: 5 bases; junction bases outside the gene matches: 3. CDR3 sequence (DNA): TGTGCCAGCAGCCGAGGACAGGGGGAGACCCAGTACTTC. This translates into CASSRGQGETQYF.